This T cell receptor beta chain was documented in a study of neurological immune-mediated disorders. Study outcomes and limitations: HTLV-1-associated myelopathy had the most TCR clonal expansion, and multiple sclerosis had the least, less than healthy controls.

As for the cDNA, it was generated by 5'RACE with 10-nucleotide random UMIs. In every sequencing run, more than 170 million TCR-beta sequences were generated from 15-18 subjects. TCRdb fed the 5' RACE reads into MiXCR, producing one record per CDR3 protein. Of roughly 16,000 distinct CDR3 sequences listed, roughly 14% are singletons. Germline V gene data show CDR1 as SGHTA and CDR2 as FQGNSA. The germline V and J ends were trimmed by 5 bases and 3 bases, with 8 bases remaining between them. This CDR3 region has 12 residues. The unsorted libraries were produced from 2 million PBMCs held at -80 C. This clonotype was counted ten times or more. Its antigen is not known.

The sequenced material came from PBMCs. The source of this sequence is a man in his sixties with HTLV-1-associated myelopathy (HAM/TSP). The V and J genes are TRBV7-2 and TRBJ2-7; a possible D gene is TRBD1 (5 bases). In nucleotides, the CDR3 is TGTGCCAGCAGCCAAACAGGCTACGAGCAGTACTTC. Translating gives CASSQTGYEQYF.